The rows below give T cell receptor beta chains drawn from one sample of a study of T cell responses to AZD1222 COVID-19 vaccine. Method: immunoSEQ multiplex PCR; TCRdb's copy keeps in-frame clones and lacks some. In the table there are 95,000 to 110,000 clones, around nine tenths of which are singletons. Sequencing was performed on peripheral blood, taken 28 days after the second AZD1222 dose. The source is an adult who received the AZD1222 COVID-19 vaccine. The CDR3 runs from the conserved cysteine through the conserved F or W. A D gene is named only where the DNA matches it firmly. For some rows the clone size is stated as once, few or many, or as a class when expanded; others skip it.

abundance	d_gene	j_gene	v_gene	CDR3nt	CDR3aa
-	-	TRBJ2-2	TRBV7-6	TGTGCCAGCAGCCCCGGGTCATGGGGCACCGGGGAGCTGTTTTTT	CASSPGSWGTGELFF
-	-	TRBJ2-7	TRBV6-2/TRBV6-3	TGTGCCAGCAGCGACTACGAGCAGTACTTC	CASSDYEQYF
-	TRBD2	TRBJ2-7	TRBV9	TGTGCCAGCAGCGTAGGAGTAGCGGGGGGCCCCTACGAGCAGTACTTC	CASSVGVAGGPYEQYF
-	-	TRBJ2-1	TRBV27	TGTGCCAGCGCCCGGGGAATCAACAATGAGCAGTTCTTC	CASARGINNEQFF
-	-	TRBJ1-5	TRBV2	TGTGCCAGCAAGGTGGGGCAGGGACATAGCAATCAGCCCCAGCATTTT	CASKVGQGHSNQPQHF
-	-	TRBJ1-1	TRBV29-1	TGCAGCGTTGAGGGTGACACTGAAGCTTTCTTT	CSVEGDTEAFF
-	TRBD1	TRBJ2-1	TRBV6-5	TGTGCCAGCAGTTATTTGGGACAGGGGTACTACAATGAGCAGTTCTTC	CASSYLGQGYYNEQFF
-	-	TRBJ2-5	TRBV5-1	TGCGCCAGCAGCCCCTCTTCAGGGTTACAAGAGACCCAGTACTTC	CASSPSSGLQETQYF
-	TRBD2	TRBJ2-7	TRBV9	TGTGCCAGCAGCGCCTCATTTAGCGGGGGTAGGTACGAGCAGTACTTC	CASSASFSGGRYEQYF
-	TRBD2	TRBJ2-1	TRBV27	TGTGCCAGCAGAGATAGTCTAGCGGGGGGGTACAATGAGCAGTTCTTC	CASRDSLAGGYNEQFF
-	-	TRBJ2-7	TRBV19	TGTGCCAGTAGTCCGGGCCCCCACCTCGAGCAGTACTTC	CASSPGPHLEQYF
-	TRBD1	TRBJ1-5	TRBV5-8	TGTGCCAGCAGCCCTTTAACAGGGGCGTTTAGCAATCAGCCCCAGCATTTT	CASSPLTGAFSNQPQHF
-	-	TRBJ1-2	TRBV6-5	TGTGCCAGCAGTACCGACAGACTGGGTGGCTACACCTTC	CASSTDRLGGYTF
-	TRBD1	TRBJ2-2	TRBV28	TGTGCCAGCAGTCAATGGACAGGGAACACCGGGGAGCTGTTTTTT	CASSQWTGNTGELFF
-	TRBD1	TRBJ1-5	TRBV10-1	TGCGCCAGCAGTGCCGGGACAGGGAATCAGCCCCAGCATTTT	CASSAGTGNQPQHF
-	-	TRBJ1-2	TRBV27	TGTGCCAGCAGCCGGGAGGGGGTCGGGTATGGCTACACCTTC	CASSREGVGYGYTF
-	TRBD1	TRBJ2-7	TRBV9	TGTGCCAGCAGCGTAGCAGGGACAGGGACTTACGAGCAGTACTTC	CASSVAGTGTYEQYF
once	TRBD1	TRBJ1-1	TRBV28	TGTGCCAGCAGTTACAGGGGGACGAACAAGAACACTGAAGCTTTCTTT	CASSYRGTNKNTEAFF
-	-	TRBJ2-7	TRBV5-1	TGCGCCAGCAGCTTTTCCACCGTGTACGGGAGCTCCTACGAGCAGTACTTC	CASSFSTVYGSSYEQYF
-	TRBD1	TRBJ1-1	TRBV3-1/TRBV3-2	TGTGCCAGCAGCCAAGATGGGGGGACAGGCTATAGGACTGAAGCTTTCTTT	CASSQDGGTGYRTEAFF
-	-	TRBJ2-1	TRBV12-3/TRBV12-4	TGTGCCAGCAGTACTACGGGCAGCGAGCAGTTCTTC	CASSTTGSEQFF
-	-	TRBJ2-7	TRBV18	TGTGCCAGCTCACCAAGGACAGAGGAATGGGTGTACTTC	CASSPRTEEWVYF
-	-	TRBJ2-3	TRBV7-9	TGTGCCAGCAGTCCCCCCTCCATGAATACGCAGTATTTT	CASSPPSMNTQYF
many	-	TRBJ2-3	TRBV6-2/TRBV6-3	TGTGCCAGCAGTTACTGGACGGCTGAGTGGCAAGATACGCAGTATTTT	CASSYWTAEWQDTQYF
-	TRBD2	TRBJ2-7	TRBV4-1	TGCGCCAGCAGCCCGGGGGGGGAGTCCCACGAGCAGTACTTC	CASSPGGESHEQYF
-	-	TRBJ1-5	TRBV7-2	TGTGCCAGCAGCCAAGGGGGCAATCAGCCCCAGCATTTT	CASSQGGNQPQHF
once	-	TRBJ2-7	TRBV29-1	TGCAGCGTCTCACAAGGGGGGTATGAGCAGTACTTC	CSVSQGGYEQYF
-	-	TRBJ2-7	TRBV7-9	TGTGCCAGCAGCTTAGTTACAGGGTCCGAGCAGTACTTC	CASSLVTGSEQYF
-	TRBD1	TRBJ1-5	TRBV9	TGTGCCAGCAGCGTAAGTGGCAGGGGGCTACAGCCCCAGCATTTT	CASSVSGRGLQPQHF
-	-	TRBJ1-1	TRBV19	TGTGCCAGTCGAGCCGGGAACACTGAAGCTTTCTTT	CASRAGNTEAFF
-	-	TRBJ1-2	TRBV28	TGTGCCAGCAGTTTGGGGGGCTATGGCTACACCTTC	CASSLGGYGYTF
-	TRBD1	TRBJ2-2	TRBV28	TGTGCCAGCAGTGGCCCGGACAGGGTAGGGACCGGGGAGCTGTTTTTT	CASSGPDRVGTGELFF
-	-	TRBJ1-2	TRBV7-8	TGTGCCAGCAGCGTGTCCCAGGTCGAGTTTAGTAGCTACACCTTC	CASSVSQVEFSSYTF
-	-	TRBJ2-7	TRBV11-2	TGTGCCAGCAGCTTCGGTGGCAGTAGCTCCTACGAGCAGTACTTC	CASSFGGSSSYEQYF
-	-	TRBJ2-7	TRBV27	TGTGCCAGCAGTTGGAAGGCGGCTTCCTACGAGCAGTACTTC	CASSWKAASYEQYF
-	-	TRBJ2-7	TRBV29-1	TGCAGCGTTGTGAAGGGGATGAATCGCGAGCAGTACTTC	CSVVKGMNREQYF
once	-	TRBJ1-6	TRBV18	TGTGCCAGCTCACCGCGGGGACCTATTGATTCACCCCTCCACTTT	CASSPRGPIDSPLHF
-	TRBD1	TRBJ1-1	TRBV11-3	TGTGCCAGCAGCCAAGGGGGACAGGGGGCCGAGAACACTGAAGCTTTCTTT	CASSQGGQGAENTEAFF
once	-	TRBJ1-2	TRBV7-9	TGTGCCAGCAGCCGACAGGTTCGGAATGGCTACACCTTC	CASSRQVRNGYTF
-	-	TRBJ2-5	TRBV2	TGTGCCAGCATTTTACAGGTTTCCCAAGAGACCCAGTACTTC	CASILQVSQETQYF
-	TRBD1	TRBJ1-5	TRBV2	TGTGCCAGCAGGGAGGGACAGGCGAATAATCAGCCCCAGCATTTT	CASREGQANNQPQHF
-	-	TRBJ2-2	TRBV7-2	TGTGCCAGCGGCGAGGGACCGAACACCGGGGAGCTGTTTTTT	CASGEGPNTGELFF
-	-	TRBJ2-7	TRBV7-2	TGTGCCAGCAGCTTGGGACCCAGATCGTACGAGCAGTACTTC	CASSLGPRSYEQYF
-	-	TRBJ1-4	TRBV21-1	TGTGCCAGCACCAGGGACAGGGCGAGCCCAACTAATGAAAAACTGTTTTTT	CASTRDRASPTNEKLFF